The clone carrying this T cell receptor (beta chain) has just a few counts. Its specificity is not known. V was trimmed by 0 bases and J by 5 bases, leaving 12 bases between them. Germline CDR1 and CDR2: SGHTA and FQGNSA. The CDR3 runs to 15 residues. These data originate in a study of T cell responses to AZD1222 COVID-19 vaccine. Study background: Recipients boosted at about 4 weeks or about 12 weeks are pooled. Findings and limits, study-wide: At baseline, just five to seven AZD1222 recipients tested seropositive. Repertoire samples came only from after the peak T cell response. In a largely white British group with more females than males, clonal diversity was possibly underestimated.

Assay used: immunoSEQ multiplex PCR; TCRdb lists only in-frame clones, some missing. Of about 180,000 clones listed, about 86% were seen once; the top ten hold approximately 0.5%. The rearrangement joins TRBV7-2 to TRBJ2-3; D gene uncertain. The sample consisted of peripheral blood, taken on day 0 of AZD1222 vaccination. The sequence was collected from an adult in good health. The CDR3 spells CASSLALGNRDTQYF. In nucleotides, the CDR3 is TGTGCCAGCAGCTTAGCGCTGGGAAACAGAGATACGCAGTATTTT.